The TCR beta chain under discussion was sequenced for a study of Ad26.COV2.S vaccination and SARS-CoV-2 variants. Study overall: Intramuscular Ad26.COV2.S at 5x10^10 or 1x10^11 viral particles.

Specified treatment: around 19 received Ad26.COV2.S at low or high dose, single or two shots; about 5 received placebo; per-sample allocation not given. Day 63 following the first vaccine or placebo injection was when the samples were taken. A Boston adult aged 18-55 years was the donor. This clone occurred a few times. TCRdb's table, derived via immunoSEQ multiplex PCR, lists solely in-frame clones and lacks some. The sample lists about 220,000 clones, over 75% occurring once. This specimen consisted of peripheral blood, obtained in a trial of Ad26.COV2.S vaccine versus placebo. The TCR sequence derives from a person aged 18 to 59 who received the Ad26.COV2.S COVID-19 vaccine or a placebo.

In nucleotides, the CDR3 is TGTGCCAGCAGTTTTTTGGGAAATAGCAATCAGCCCCAGCATTTT. It yields the protein CASSFLGNSNQPQHF. V gene TRBV27 combines with J gene TRBJ1-5; D remains ambiguous. The CDR3 has 15 residues. CDR1 and CDR2 from the germline V gene are MNHEY and SMNVEV (reference sequence). V dropped 3 bases and J dropped 0 bases, with 9 bases sitting between them.